Presented here are 16 T cell receptor beta chains from one specimen sequenced in a study of tumor-infiltrating lymphocytes in primary liver carcinoma. TCR beta cDNA came from about 470 ng total RNA, primed with a constant-region primer. Investigators got TCR beta libraries out of three nested multiplex PCR rounds, done with slightly modified ARM-PCR. Rounds one and two of PCR, each of roughly 10 cycles, were primed with TRBV1-TRBV30 forward primers and a C-beta reverse primer. TCRdb re-called the multiplex PCR reads through MiXCR, storing one row per CDR3 protein. The sample consists of roughly 80,000 distinct CDR3 sequences, around 70% of them appearing once. Each 20-30 mg portion of unsorted bulk tissue served as the source for co-extraction of RNA and DNA. The sample was liver tumor tissue from sampling region 1. The subset was: tumor region T1, superior pole. These receptors originate from a man aged 35 to 55 with primary liver carcinoma and hepatitis B virus infection.

To note about this clonotype: The germline gene is not matched at one end of the junction; a read error may be the cause. The chain is built from TRBV6-1 and TRBJ2-6, with D possibly matching TRBD1 (5 bases). The V gene's germline CDR1 is MNHNS and CDR2 SASEGT. The CDR3 runs to 18 residues. CDR3 sequence reads: CANSEARTEWSGANVLAF. The DNA of the CDR3 is TGTGCCAACAGTGAAGCTAGGACGGAGTGGTCTGGGGCCAACGTCCTGGCTTTC.

Concerning this clonotype: Mismatch with germline at one junction end may stem from a read error. V gene TRBV7-9 combines with J gene TRBJ2-7, with D possibly TRBD1 on 5 matching bases. Per germline, CDR1 SEHNR and CDR2 FQNEAQ (reference sequence). CDR3 size: 16 residues. The CDR3 sequence is CASSGRRQSSSYEQYF. The CDR3 DNA reads as TGTGCCAGCAGCGGTAGGAGACAGTCCAGCTCCTACGAGCAGTATTTC.

Turning to this clonotype: The junction and the germline gene differ at one end; a read error may be behind it. The chain couples TRBV6-1 to TRBJ1-5, with D perhaps TRBD1 (6 bases). CDR3 length: 15 amino acids. Germline V gene lookup returns CDR1 MNHNS and CDR2 SASEGT. The CDR3 is CASSEWGASNQPQRF. CDR3 DNA: TGTGCCAGCAGTGAATGGGGGGCTAGCAATCAACCCCAGCGTTTT.

Remarks on this clonotype: Sequence at one end of the junction differs from germline and may be a read error. DNA for the CDR3: TGTGCCAACACCTACACAGATACGCGGTATTTT. Amino acids: CANTYTDTRYF. The chain combines TRBV6-5 with TRBJ2-3; D gene unclear. CDR3 length: 11 amino acids. Germline V gives CDR1 MNHEY, CDR2 SVGAGI.

In regard to this clonotype: A single base separates this from a much larger clone, so it may be a read error. The V call is TRBV28, the J call TRBJ1-5; D gene uncertain. With the DNA end fitting TRBJ2-3 better, the J assignment may be wrong. Germline values: CDR1 MDHEN, CDR2 SYDVKM. The CDR3 is 11 amino acids. The CDR3 here is CATHRSQPQYF. CDR3 DNA sequence: TGTGCCACCCATCGAAGTCAGCCCCAGTATTTT.

Comments on this clonotype: A much larger clone lies one base from this, so it may be a read error. This chain uses TRBV9 with TRBJ1-1; possibly TRBD1 for D (5 bases). CDR3 length equals 14 residues. Germline V gene data show CDR1 as SGDLS and CDR2 as YYNGEE. The V end was cut by 3 bases, the J end by 5 bases, with 14 bases between. In DNA, the CDR3 is TGTGCCAGCAGCGCTTTGATAGGGGAGACTGAAGCTTTCTTT. Residues: CASSALIGETEAFF. Full variable domain (missing parts from reference TRBV9 and TRBJ1-1): DSGVTQTPKHLITATGQRVTLRCSPRSGDLSVYWYQQSLDQGLQFLIQYYNGEERAKGNILERFSAQQFPDLHSELNLSSLELGDSALYFCASSALIGETEAFFGQGTRLTVV.

Regarding this clonotype: The junction and the germline gene differ at one end; a read error may be behind it. This chain joins TRBV6-5 and TRBJ1-5, with 10 bases fitting TRBD1. This CDR3 contains 14 residues. Germline V lookup: CDR1 MNHEY, CDR2 SVGAGI. The CDR3 nucleotides read TGTGCCAGCAGGACAGGGGGCTTTGATCAGCCCCAACATTTT. This sequence encodes CASRTGGFDQPQHF.

This clonotype appeared once. This is likely a read error, given that the CDR3 carries no conserved phenylalanine or tryptophan at its end. The gene calls are TRBV11-2 and TRBJ2-1, with 8 bases identical to TRBD2. V lost 7 bases to trimming and J lost 9 bases; unmatched junction nucleotides: 17. CDR3 size: 16 residues. CDR1 and CDR2 (germline): SGHAT, FQNNGV. In DNA, the CDR3 is TGTGCCAGCAACTTGGATATCGGACTAGCCGTGGGTGAGCAGTTCTTA. Its translation: CASNLDIGLAVGEQFL.

V and J are TRBV4-1 and TRBJ1-1, with 11 bases lining up with TRBD1. V shed 6 bases and J 4 bases; nucleotides not matched to a gene: 7. Per the germline V gene, CDR1 is MGHRA and CDR2 is YSYEKL. The CDR3 sequence is 15 residues long. The CDR3 nucleotides are TGCGCCAGCAGGAGTGGACAGGGGGCAAGCACTGAAGCTTTCTTT. Its translation: CASRSGQGASTEAFF.

Worth noting for this clonotype: It may be a read error: a sequence one base away is much more abundant. The V and J genes are TRBV7-9 and TRBJ2-7; tentative D call: TRBD2 (5 bases). Trimming shortened V by 7 bases and J by 1 base, and 20 bases separated the two germline ends. CDR1 is SEHNR, CDR2 FQNEAQ, per germline (reference sequence). The CDR3 loop spans 16 amino acids. This CDR3 reads CASIFSLSGMSYEQYF. The DNA for the CDR3 is TGTGCCAGCATCTTCTCTCTGTCCGGGATGTCCTACGAGCAGTACTTC.

This clonotype was recorded a few times. One end of the junction does not line up with germline, which may come from a read error. CDR3 sequence: CASRLDNYGYTF. The CDR3 bases are TGTGCCAGCAGGCTGGACAACTATGGTTACACCTTC. The genes are TRBV6-1 and TRBJ1-2, with D possibly TRBD1 on 5 matching bases. The CDR3 length is 12 residues. CDR1 and CDR2 (germline): MNHNS, SASEGT.

Details on this clonotype: A read error may produce the germline difference seen at one junction end. The CDR3: CANSWTGNNEQFF. DNA for the CDR3: TGTGCCAACAGCTGGACGGGTAACAATGAACAGTTCTTC. The V call is TRBV6-5, the J call TRBJ2-1; D not certain. The CDR3 is 13 amino acids. The germline V gene has CDR1 MNHEY and CDR2 SVGAGI.

This clonotype showed up many times. The chain has TRBV6-2 or TRBV6-3 and TRBJ1-5, with D maybe TRBD1 (5 bases). The CDR3 covers 14 residues. Germline CDR1 reads MNHEY; CDR2 reads SVGEGT. V lost 5 bases to trimming and J lost 1 base, with 9 bases between them. The CDR3 DNA is TGTGCCAGCAGTACCCGGGACAGCAATCAGCCCCAGCATTTT. Its protein is CASSTRDSNQPQHF.

The rearrangement links TRBV29-1 to TRBJ2-4; no clear D gene. This CDR3 spans 13 amino acids. Per germline, CDR1 SQVTM and CDR2 ANQGSEA. The germline V and J ends were trimmed by 5 bases and 2 bases, with 10 bases remaining between them. CDR3 sequence (DNA): TGCAGCGTTCTGAGTGCGACCAAAAACATTCAGTACTTC. It is translated as CSVLSATKNIQYF.

Note on this clonotype: The CDR3 ends on some other residue instead of the conserved phenylalanine or tryptophan, so this is likely a read error. This chain connects TRBV12-3 or TRBV12-4 to TRBJ2-1, with 8 bases fitting TRBD2. CDR3 length equals 15 residues. V dropped 8 bases and J dropped 4; count of bases not matched to a gene: 10. DNA of the CDR3: TGTGCCAGCGGTTACGGACTAGCTGGTTACAATGAGCAGTTCCTC. It translates to CASGYGLAGYNEQFL.

This clonotype occurred many times. The chain employs TRBV19 and TRBJ1-2, with 7 bases lining up with TRBD1. This CDR3 is built from 13 residues. Germline V CDR1 and CDR2: LNHDA, SQIVND (reference sequence). Trimming took 5 bases from V and 5 from J; bases not matched to a gene: 5. CDR3 loop: CASSFGTAYGYTF. The CDR3 DNA reads as TGTGCCAGTAGTTTCGGGACAGCTTATGGCTACACCTTC. Based on the CDR3 plus reference TRBV19 and TRBJ1-2, the full variable domain is DGGITQSPKYLFRKEGQNVTLSCEQNLNHDAMYWYRQDPGQGLRLIYYSQIVNDFQKGDIAEGYSVSREKKESFPLTVTSAQKNPTAFYLCASSFGTAYGYTFGSGTRLTVV.